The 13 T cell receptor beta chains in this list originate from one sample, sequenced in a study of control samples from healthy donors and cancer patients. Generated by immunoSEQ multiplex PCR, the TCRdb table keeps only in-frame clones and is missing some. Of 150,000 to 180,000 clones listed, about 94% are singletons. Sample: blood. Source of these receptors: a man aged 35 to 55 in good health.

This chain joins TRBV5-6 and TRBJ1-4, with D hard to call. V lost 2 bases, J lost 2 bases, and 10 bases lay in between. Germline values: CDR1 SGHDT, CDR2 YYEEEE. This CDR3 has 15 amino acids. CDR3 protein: CASSLSPVTNEKLFF. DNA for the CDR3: TGTGCCAGCAGCTTATCCCCGGTTACTAATGAAAAACTGTTTTTT.

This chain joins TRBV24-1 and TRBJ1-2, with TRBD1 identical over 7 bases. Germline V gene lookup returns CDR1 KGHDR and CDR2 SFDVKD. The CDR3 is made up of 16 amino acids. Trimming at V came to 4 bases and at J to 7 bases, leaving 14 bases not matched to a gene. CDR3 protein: CATSDPNSDRDLGYTF. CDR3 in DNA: TGTGCCACCAGTGACCCAAACTCCGACAGGGATCTTGGCTACACCTTC.

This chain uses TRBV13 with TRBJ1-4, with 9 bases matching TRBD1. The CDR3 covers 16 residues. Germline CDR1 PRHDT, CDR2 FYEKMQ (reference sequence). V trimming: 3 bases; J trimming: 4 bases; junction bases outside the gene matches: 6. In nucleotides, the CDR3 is TGTGCCAGCAGCTTCCGACAGGGGGGTTTTAATGAAAAACTGTTTTTT. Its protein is CASSFRQGGFNEKLFF. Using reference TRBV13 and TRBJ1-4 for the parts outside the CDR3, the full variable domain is AAGVIQSPRHLIKEKRETATLKCYPIPRHDTVYWYQQGPGQDPQFLISFYEKMQSDKGSIPDRFSAQQFSDYHSELNMSSLELGDSALYFCASSFRQGGFNEKLFFGSGTQLSVL.

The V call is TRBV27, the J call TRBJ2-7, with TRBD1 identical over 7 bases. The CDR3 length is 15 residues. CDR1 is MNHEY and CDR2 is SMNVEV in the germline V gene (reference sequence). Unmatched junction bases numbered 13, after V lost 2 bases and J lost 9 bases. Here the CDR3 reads CASSLSGQGVTRQYF. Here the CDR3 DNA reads TGTGCCAGCAGTTTAAGTGGGCAGGGGGTCACGCGGCAGTACTTC.

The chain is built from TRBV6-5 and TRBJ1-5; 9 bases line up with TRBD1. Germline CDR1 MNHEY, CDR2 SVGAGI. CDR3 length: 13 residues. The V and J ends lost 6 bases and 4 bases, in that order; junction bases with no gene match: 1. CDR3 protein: CASRGQGNQPQHF. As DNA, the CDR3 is TGTGCCAGCAGGGGACAGGGAAATCAGCCCCAGCATTTT.

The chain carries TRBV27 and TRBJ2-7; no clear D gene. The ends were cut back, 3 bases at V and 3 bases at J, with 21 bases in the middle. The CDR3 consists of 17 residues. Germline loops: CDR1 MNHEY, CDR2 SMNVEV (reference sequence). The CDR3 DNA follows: TGTGCCAGCAGTTTCTTACACCCCGCCGGAGCCTACTACGAGCAGTACTTC. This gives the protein CASSFLHPAGAYYEQYF.

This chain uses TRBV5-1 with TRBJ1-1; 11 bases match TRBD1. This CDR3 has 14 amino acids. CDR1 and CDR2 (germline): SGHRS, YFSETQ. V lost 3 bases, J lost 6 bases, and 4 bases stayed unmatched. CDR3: CASSWGQGGSEAFF. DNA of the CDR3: TGCGCCAGCAGCTGGGGACAGGGGGGCTCTGAAGCTTTCTTT.

The chain's CDR3 is CASSRQGVNTEAFF. The CDR3 nucleotides are TGTGCCAGCAGCCGACAGGGGGTGAACACTGAAGCTTTCTTT. This chain uses TRBV3-1 (or the pseudogene TRBV3-2) with TRBJ1-1, with TRBD1 identical over 9 bases. Per germline, CDR1 LGHDT and CDR2 YNNKEL (reference sequence). The CDR3 runs 14 residues. The V and J ends lost 4 bases and 0 bases, in that order; junction bases with no gene match: 0.

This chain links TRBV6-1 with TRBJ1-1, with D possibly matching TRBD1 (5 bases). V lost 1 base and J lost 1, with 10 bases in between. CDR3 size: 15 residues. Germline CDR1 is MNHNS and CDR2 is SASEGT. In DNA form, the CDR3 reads TGTGCCAGCAGTGAAGTCGACGACAGGAACACTGAAGCTTTCTTT. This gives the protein CASSEVDDRNTEAFF.

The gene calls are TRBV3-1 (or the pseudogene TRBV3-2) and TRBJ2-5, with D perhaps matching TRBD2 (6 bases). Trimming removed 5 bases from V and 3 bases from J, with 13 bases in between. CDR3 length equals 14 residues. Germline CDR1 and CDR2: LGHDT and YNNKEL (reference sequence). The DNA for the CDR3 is TGTGCCAGCAGCAGCTCGACTAGGAAAGAGACCCAGTACTTC. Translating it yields CASSSSTRKETQYF.

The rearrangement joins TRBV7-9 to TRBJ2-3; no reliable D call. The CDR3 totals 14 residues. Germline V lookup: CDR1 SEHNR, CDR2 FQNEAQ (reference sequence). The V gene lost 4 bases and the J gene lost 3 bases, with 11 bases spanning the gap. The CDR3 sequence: CASSSDSITDTQYF. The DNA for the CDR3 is TGTGCCAGCAGCTCCGATTCGATTACAGATACGCAGTATTTT.

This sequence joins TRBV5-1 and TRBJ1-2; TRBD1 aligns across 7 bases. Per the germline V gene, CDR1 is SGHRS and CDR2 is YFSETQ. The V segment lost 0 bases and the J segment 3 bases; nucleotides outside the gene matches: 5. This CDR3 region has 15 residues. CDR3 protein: CASSLAWGQHYGYTF. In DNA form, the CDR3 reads TGCGCCAGCAGCTTGGCATGGGGACAGCACTATGGCTACACCTTC.

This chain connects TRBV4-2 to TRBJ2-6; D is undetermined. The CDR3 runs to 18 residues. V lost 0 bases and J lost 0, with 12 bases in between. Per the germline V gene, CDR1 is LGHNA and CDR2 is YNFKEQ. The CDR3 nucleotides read TGTGCCAGCAGCCAAGATCCGACACCTTCCTCTGGGGCCAACGTCCTGACTTTC. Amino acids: CASSQDPTPSSGANVLTF.